The clone carrying this TCR beta chain showed up just a few times. The data belong to a study of blood T cell repertoires in COVID-19. Study overall: The analysed material was cDNA or gDNA that came from T cells, B-cell-depleted T cells, or PBMCs.

Produced via immunoSEQ multiplex PCR; TCRdb's table is partial and in-frame only. The table includes just under 90,000 clones, roughly nine tenths detected once. The V and J ends lost 1 base and 2 bases, in that order; junction bases with no gene match: 3. The germline V gene encodes CDR1 SGHNT and CDR2 YENEEA. This CDR3 is built from 15 residues. The gene calls are TRBV11-3 and TRBJ2-5; 8 bases align to TRBD1. This clonotype originated in a man between 60 and 70 years old with acute or convalescent COVID-19. The sample comprised peripheral blood. CDR3 residues: CASSLGGQGQETQYF. In nucleotides, the CDR3 is TGTGCCAGCAGCTTAGGTGGACAGGGACAAGAGACCCAGTACTTC.